Shown below are 18 T cell receptor beta chains from a single sample sequenced in a study of CD8+CD57+ T cells in acquired aplastic anemia. Profiling that covered TCR beta VDJ and CDR3 relied on genomic DNA as its template. TCRdb reanalysed the reads using MiXCR and keeps one entry per CDR3 protein. The repertoire has under 200,000 distinct CDR3 sequences, 71% of them found once; the top ten carry about 50%. Patients selected for sequencing had displayed CD8+CD57+ cell expansion by flow cytometry. The sample consisted of sorted CD4+, CD8+, or CD8+CD57+ T cells (not recorded which) from PBMCs. The source is a human donor with aplastic anemia.

The V gene is TRBV29-1, the J gene TRBJ1-2; 7 nucleotides match TRBD1. V dropped 6 bases and J dropped 3; count of bases not matched to a gene: 4. The CDR3 is 12 residues long. The germline V gene encodes CDR1 SQVTM and CDR2 ANQGSEA. This CDR3 reads CSVAQGDYGYTF. The DNA for the CDR3 is TGCAGCGTAGCTCAGGGGGACTATGGCTACACCTTC.

This clonotype was seen at least ten times. This chain joins TRBV4-2 and TRBJ1-6, with a weak D call TRBD1 (5 bases). Trimming stripped 0 bases from V and 3 bases from J, with 12 bases between. The CDR3 loop spans 17 amino acids. The germline CDR1 and CDR2 sequences are LGHNA and YNFKEQ. The CDR3 region is CASSQDGGIGYNSPLHF. The CDR3 nucleotides are TGTGCCAGCAGCCAAGATGGGGGGATCGGCTATAATTCACCCCTCCACTTT.

This clonotype has a single count. This chain links TRBV7-9 with TRBJ2-2, with 13 bases matching TRBD2. V lost 4 bases, J lost 5 bases, and 7 bases stayed unmatched. Germline V CDR1 and CDR2: SEHNR, FQNEAQ (reference sequence). The CDR3 contains 17 residues. The CDR3 sequence: CASSSRLAGGETGELFF. In DNA form, the CDR3 reads TGTGCCAGCAGCTCCAGACTAGCGGGGGGAGAAACCGGGGAGCTGTTTTTT.

The chain uses TRBV20-1 and TRBJ2-7; 12 positions match TRBD2. V lost 6 bases and J lost 5; bases outside the gene matches: 5. This CDR3 comprises 13 residues. Germline V gene sequence: CDR1 DFQATT, CDR2 SNEGSKA (reference sequence). In DNA, the CDR3 is TGCAGTGCATGTCTAGCGGGAGGGAACGAGCAGTACTTC. Translated: CSACLAGGNEQYF.

The rearrangement uses TRBV24-1 and TRBJ2-3, with D perhaps matching TRBD2 (6 bases). The V gene lost 5 bases and the J gene lost 0 bases, with 8 bases spanning the gap. This CDR3 has 14 residues. The germline gives CDR1 KGHDR, CDR2 SFDVKD. The CDR3, as DNA: TGTGCCACCAGTGGGGGAGGAAGCACAGATACGCAGTATTTT. It translates to CATSGGGSTDTQYF.

The V gene is TRBV7-9, the J gene TRBJ1-1, with 9 positions matching TRBD1. The CDR3 loop spans 14 amino acids. Germline V gives CDR1 SEHNR, CDR2 FQNEAQ (reference sequence). With 5 bases clipped from V and 7 bases from J, the junction kept 8 bases outside the gene matches. The CDR3 sequence is CASSHRDRAGEAFF. The CDR3, as DNA: TGTGCCAGCAGCCACCGGGACAGGGCGGGTGAAGCTTTCTTT. The whole variable domain, filled in from reference TRBV7-9 and TRBJ1-1, reads DTGVSQNPRHKITKRGQNVTFRCDPISEHNRLYWYRQTLGQGPEFLTYFQNEAQLEKSRLLSDRFSAERPKGSFSTLEIQRTEQGDSAMYLCASSHRDRAGEAFFGQGTRLTVV.

In its sample, this clonotype was seen a few times. V usage is TRBV20-1 and J usage is TRBJ2-7, with 7 bases matching TRBD2. With 0 bases clipped from V and 3 bases from J, the junction kept 2 bases outside the gene matches. From germline, CDR1 is DFQATT and CDR2 SNEGSKA (reference sequence). The CDR3 totals 13 residues. Here the CDR3 DNA reads TGCAGTGCTAGAGAGACGGGAGGCTACGAGCAGTACTTC. Protein: CSARETGGYEQYF.

This chain connects TRBV7-2 to TRBJ2-1, with 7 nucleotides matching TRBD2. This CDR3 spans 15 amino acids. Germline CDR1 reads SGHTA; CDR2 reads FQGNSA. J lost 7 bases, V lost 1 base, and 7 bases had no gene match. The CDR3 loop reads CASSLDRQGGNEQFF. In nucleotides, the CDR3 is TGTGCCAGCAGCTTAGATAGGCAGGGAGGGAATGAGCAGTTCTTC. The full variable domain, in which reference TRBV7-2 and TRBJ2-1 provide the parts outside the CDR3, is GAGVSQSPSNKVTEKGKDVELRCDPISGHTALYWYRQSLGQGLEFLIYFQGNSAPDKSGLPSDRFSAERTGGSVSTLTIQRTQQEDSAVYLCASSLDRQGGNEQFFGPGTRLTVL.

The chain has TRBV15 and TRBJ2-3; 7 bases agree with TRBD2. The CDR3 length is 15 residues. The V segment lost 0 bases and the J segment 9 bases; nucleotides outside the gene matches: 9. Per germline, CDR1 LNHNV and CDR2 YYDKDF (reference sequence). CDR3 sequence (DNA): TGTGCCACCAGCAGAGATTTACAAAACGGGGGGACGCAGTATTTT. This gives the protein CATSRDLQNGGTQYF.

This clonotype was picked up a small number of times. V is TRBV7-6 and J is TRBJ2-5, with D hard to call. The CDR3 runs to 12 residues. V gave up 6 bases and J gave up 5 bases, with 10 bases separating them. Germline-derived CDR1 and CDR2 are SGHVS and FNYEAQ. The CDR3 coding sequence is TGTGCCAGCAGTCCTGATCAGGAGACCCAGTACTTC. It is translated as CASSPDQETQYF.

The chain carries TRBV7-8 and TRBJ2-3; D unclear. CDR3 size: 14 residues. Trimming pared 1 base from V and 4 bases from J, leaving 9 bases between. CDR1 and CDR2 (germline): SGHVS, FQNEAQ. This CDR3 is CASSLGDLADTQYF. The CDR3, as DNA: TGTGCCAGCAGCTTAGGGGATCTGGCAGATACGCAGTATTTT.

This clonotype was counted ten times or more. V gene TRBV19 combines with J gene TRBJ1-5; 7 bases line up with TRBD1. The V gene's germline CDR1 is LNHDA and CDR2 SQIVND (reference sequence). The CDR3 has 15 residues. V lost 0 bases, J lost 6 bases, and 5 bases stayed unmatched. The CDR3 spells CASSIEETGFQPQHF. The CDR3 nucleotides are TGTGCCAGTAGTATAGAAGAGACAGGGTTTCAGCCCCAGCATTTT.

The table lists this clonotype with many counts. The chain uses TRBV10-3 and TRBJ1-1; D is uncertain. Germline V gene sequence: CDR1 ENHRY, CDR2 SYGVKD. Trimming left V 3 bases short and J 0 bases short, with 17 bases between. There are 17 residues in the CDR3. CDR3 residues: CAISEMSTLSMNTEAFF. The CDR3 DNA is TGTGCCATCAGTGAAATGTCGACTTTAAGCATGAACACTGAAGCTTTCTTT.

CDR3 in DNA: TGTGCCAGCAGTTACTCGAGTTCTTTCTACGAGCAGTACGTC. It specifies CASSYSSSFYEQYV. The rearrangement joins TRBV6-4 to TRBJ2-7; D gene uncertain. The CDR3 extends over 14 amino acids. CDR1 is MRHNA and CDR2 is SNTAGT in the germline V gene.

V gene TRBV11-3 combines with J gene TRBJ2-7; a weak D match, TRBD1 (6 bases). CDR1 and CDR2 (germline): SGHNT, YENEEA. V was trimmed by 6 bases and J by 3 bases, leaving 21 bases between them. The CDR3 has 16 amino acids. CDR3 sequence reads: CASSPTLRGIDYEQYF. The CDR3 region has the DNA TGTGCCAGCAGTCCTACCCTCAGGGGAATAGACTACGAGCAGTACTTC.

The chain couples TRBV20-1 to TRBJ2-7; maybe TRBD2 (5 bases). The length of the CDR3 is 13 residues. The germline V gene has CDR1 DFQATT and CDR2 SNEGSKA (reference sequence). V was shortened by 7 bases and J by 6 bases, with 19 bases between the two germline ends. In nucleotides, the CDR3 is TGCAGTGGGGAGCGTACCTTATCCGGCGAGCAGTACTTC. Translated: CSGERTLSGEQYF.

The J gene is TRBJ2-1, the V gene TRBV5-1; D possibly corresponds to TRBD2 (7 bases). In germline, CDR1 is SGHRS, CDR2 YFSETQ. With 0 bases removed from V and 8 bases from J, the gap between germline ends came to 15 bases. The CDR3 spans 15 residues. The CDR3 here is CASSLGAGAVDEQFF. CDR3 bases: TGCGCCAGCAGCTTGGGGGCGGGGGCGGTGGATGAGCAGTTCTTC.

Regarding this clonotype: Compared with germline, one end of the junction differs, possibly owing to a read error. The rearrangement uses TRBV7-6 and TRBJ2-3; D call uncertain. The CDR3 runs to 15 residues. The germline gives CDR1 SGHVS, CDR2 FNYEAQ. The CDR3 region is CASSSAFSSTDTQYF. DNA of the CDR3: TGTGCTAGCAGCTCCGCGTTCTCTAGCACAGATACGCAGTATTTT.